The 2 T cell receptor beta chains in this list originate from one sample, sequenced in a study of T-cell reconstitution after alpha-beta-depleted transplantation in children. For TCRbeta, the library was prepared with unique molecular identifiers. MiXCR was run by TCRdb on the PCR reads, yielding one entry per CDR3 protein. This sample has around 15,000 distinct CDR3 sequences, with approximately 5.3% found just once. The specimen comprised PBMCs, sampled before TCRalphabeta/CD19-depleted stem cell transplant. All receptors derive from a boy aged 5-17 years with acute lymphoblastic leukemia, due to receive a stem cell transplant.

This clonotype has a count of ten or more. The rearrangement links TRBV7-9 to TRBJ1-2; D uncertain. Germline V gene lookup returns CDR1 SEHNR and CDR2 FQNEAQ (reference sequence). The CDR3 covers 16 residues. V dropped 0 bases and J dropped 9 bases, with 20 bases sitting between them. The CDR3 nucleotides are TGTGCCAGCAGCTTAGCGGGCCCGCGTCCAATAGGGAGCTACACCTTC. The encoded protein is CASSLAGPRPIGSYTF. The full variable domain, rest sourced from reference TRBV7-9 and TRBJ1-2, is DTGVSQNPRHKITKRGQNVTFRCDPISEHNRLYWYRQTLGQGPEFLTYFQNEAQLEKSRLLSDRFSAERPKGSFSTLEIQRTEQGDSAMYLCASSLAGPRPIGSYTFGSGTRLTVV.

V is TRBV9 and J is TRBJ2-1; 8 nucleotides agree with TRBD2. In germline, CDR1 is SGDLS, CDR2 YYNGEE. The CDR3 is 16 residues long. V gave up 2 bases and J gave up 3 bases; unmatched junction bases: 7. The CDR3, as DNA: TGTGCCAGCAGCGTCCAAGCGGGGGCCCTCTACAATGAGCAGTTCTTC. The encoded protein is CASSVQAGALYNEQFF.